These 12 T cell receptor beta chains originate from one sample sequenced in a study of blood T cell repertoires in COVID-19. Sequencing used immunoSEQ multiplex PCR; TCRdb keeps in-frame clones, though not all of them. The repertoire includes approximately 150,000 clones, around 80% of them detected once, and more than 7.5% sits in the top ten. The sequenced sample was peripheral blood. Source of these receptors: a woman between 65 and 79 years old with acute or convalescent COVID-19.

This CDR3 is CASTFNQGAGGYTF. Here the CDR3 DNA reads TGTGCCAGCACTTTTAATCAGGGGGCAGGTGGCTACACCTTC. The chain has TRBV27 and TRBJ1-2, with TRBD1 matching 8 bases. The germline gives CDR1 MNHEY, CDR2 SMNVEV (reference sequence). The junction had 11 bases not matched to a gene; V was cut back by 7 bases and J by 7 bases. The CDR3 loop spans 14 amino acids.

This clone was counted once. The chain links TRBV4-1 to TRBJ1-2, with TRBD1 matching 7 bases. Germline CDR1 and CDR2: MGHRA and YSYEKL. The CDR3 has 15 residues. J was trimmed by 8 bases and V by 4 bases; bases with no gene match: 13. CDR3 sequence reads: CASSPLTPGQTGYTF. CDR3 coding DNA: TGCGCCAGCAGCCCGTTAACCCCGGGACAGACGGGCTACACCTTC.

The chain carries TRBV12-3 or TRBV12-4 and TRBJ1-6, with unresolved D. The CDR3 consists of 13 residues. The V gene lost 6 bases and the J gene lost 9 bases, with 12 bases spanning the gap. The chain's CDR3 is CASSSVVGSPLHF. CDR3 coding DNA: TGTGCCAGCAGCTCGGTAGTTGGTTCACCCCTCCACTTT.

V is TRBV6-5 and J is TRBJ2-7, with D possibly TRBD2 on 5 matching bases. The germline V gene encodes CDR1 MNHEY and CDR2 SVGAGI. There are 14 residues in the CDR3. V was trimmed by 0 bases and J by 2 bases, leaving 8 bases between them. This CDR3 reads CASSYSRAPYEQYF. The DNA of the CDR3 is TGTGCCAGCAGTTACTCGAGGGCACCCTACGAGCAGTACTTC.

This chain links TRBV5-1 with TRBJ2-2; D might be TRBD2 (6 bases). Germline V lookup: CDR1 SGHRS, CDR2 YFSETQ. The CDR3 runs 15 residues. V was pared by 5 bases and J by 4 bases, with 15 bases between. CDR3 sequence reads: CASSSAGTSTGELFF. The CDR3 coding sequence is TGCGCCAGCAGTTCCGCCGGGACTTCCACCGGGGAGCTGTTTTTT.

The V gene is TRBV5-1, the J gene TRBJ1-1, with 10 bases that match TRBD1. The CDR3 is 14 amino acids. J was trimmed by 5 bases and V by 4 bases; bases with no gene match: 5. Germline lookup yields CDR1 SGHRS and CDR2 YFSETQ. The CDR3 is CASSLGTGETEAFF. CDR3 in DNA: TGCGCCAGCAGCCTAGGGACAGGGGAGACTGAAGCTTTCTTT.

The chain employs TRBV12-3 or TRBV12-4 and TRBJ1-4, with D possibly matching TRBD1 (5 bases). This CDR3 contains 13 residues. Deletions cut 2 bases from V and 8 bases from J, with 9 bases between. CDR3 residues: CASSLPGEEKLFF. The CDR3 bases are TGTGCCAGCAGTTTACCGGGGGAGGAAAAACTGTTTTTT.

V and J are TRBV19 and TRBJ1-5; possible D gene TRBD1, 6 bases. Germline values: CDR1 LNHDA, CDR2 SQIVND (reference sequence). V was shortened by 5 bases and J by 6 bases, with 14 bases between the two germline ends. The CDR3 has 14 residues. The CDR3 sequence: CASSLYRVSQPQHF. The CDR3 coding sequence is TGTGCCAGTAGTCTTTACAGGGTCTCTCAGCCCCAGCATTTT.

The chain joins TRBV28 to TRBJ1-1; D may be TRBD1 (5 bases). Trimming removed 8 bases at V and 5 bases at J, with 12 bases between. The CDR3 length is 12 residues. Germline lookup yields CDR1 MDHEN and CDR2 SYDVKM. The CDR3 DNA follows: TGTGCCAGCCGACGGGGGAGGACTGAAGCTTTCTTT. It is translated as CASRRGRTEAFF.

The CDR3 nucleotides read TGTGCCATCAGGTCCCACCTAATGTCTAATGAAAAACTGTTTTTT. Translation gives CAIRSHLMSNEKLFF. The rearrangement links TRBV10-3 to TRBJ1-4; D remains unclear. The germline V and J ends were trimmed by 6 bases and 3 bases, with 14 bases remaining between them. This CDR3 spans 15 amino acids. Per the germline V gene, CDR1 is ENHRY and CDR2 is SYGVKD.

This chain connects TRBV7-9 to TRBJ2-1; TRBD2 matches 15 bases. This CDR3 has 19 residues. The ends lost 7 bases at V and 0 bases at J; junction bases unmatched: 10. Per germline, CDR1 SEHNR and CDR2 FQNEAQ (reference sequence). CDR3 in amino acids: CASTPGTSGGLSSYNEQFF. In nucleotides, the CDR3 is TGTGCCAGCACCCCCGGGACTAGCGGGGGGCTCAGCTCCTACAATGAGCAGTTCTTC.

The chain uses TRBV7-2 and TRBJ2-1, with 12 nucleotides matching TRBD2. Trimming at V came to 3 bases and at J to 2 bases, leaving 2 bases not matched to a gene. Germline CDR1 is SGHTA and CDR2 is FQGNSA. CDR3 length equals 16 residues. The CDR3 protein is CASSFLAGGAYNEQFF. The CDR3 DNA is TGTGCCAGCAGCTTTCTAGCGGGAGGGGCCTACAATGAGCAGTTCTTC.